This TCR beta chain was obtained from a study of early T cells in non-severe SARS-CoV-2 infection. TCRdb analysed the 5' RACE reads with MiXCR anew, one entry per CDR3 protein. The table shows approximately 77,000 distinct CDR3 sequences, with around 12% occurring only once. Overall study findings and caveats: The matching step, a VDJdb search, favored anti-spike CD8 responses and missed private and CD4 specificities.

Comment on this clonotype: Its antigen remains unidentified.

The germline V gene has CDR1 GTSNPN and CDR2 SVGIG (reference sequence). V gave up 1 base and J gave up 9 bases, with 14 bases separating them. This CDR3 has 13 amino acids. The origin of this receptor is an adult who was a healthcare worker with PCR-confirmed SARS-CoV-2 infection or an uninfected control (not recorded which). The donor label of this sample is uncertain. The rearrangement joins TRBV30 to TRBJ2-3, with D hard to call. Sequencing was performed on whole blood, taken at baseline. CDR3 DNA: TGTGCCTGGAGTGAGACCCTCCTTGGGACGCAGTATTTT. It translates to CAWSETLLGTQYF.